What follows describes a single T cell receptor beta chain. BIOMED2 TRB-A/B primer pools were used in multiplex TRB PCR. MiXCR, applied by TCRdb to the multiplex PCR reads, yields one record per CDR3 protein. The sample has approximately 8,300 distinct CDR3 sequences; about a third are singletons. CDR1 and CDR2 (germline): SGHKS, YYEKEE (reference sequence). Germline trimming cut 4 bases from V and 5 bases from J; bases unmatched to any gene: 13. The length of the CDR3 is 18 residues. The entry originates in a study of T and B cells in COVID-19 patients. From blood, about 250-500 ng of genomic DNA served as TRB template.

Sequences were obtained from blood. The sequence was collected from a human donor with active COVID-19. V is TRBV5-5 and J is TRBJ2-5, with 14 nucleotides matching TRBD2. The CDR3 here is CASSGKPGLAGGGETQYF. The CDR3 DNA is TGTGCCAGCAGCGGCAAACCCGGACTAGCGGGGGGTGGGGAGACCCAGTACTTC.